The T cell receptor beta chain described here comes from a study of T-cell memory formation after mild COVID-19. TCRdb re-analysed the 5' RACE reads in MiXCR, keeping a single row per CDR3 protein. This repertoire shows fewer than 400,000 distinct CDR3 sequences, under 15% found once; its top ten account for 20% to 25%. The sample holds many counts of this clonotype. No antigen is known for it. The study, taken as a whole, reports: There was a balanced CD4/CD8 profile in clones contracting day 15 to 85, and later expanders leaned CD4+.

The CDR3 loop spans 13 amino acids. The J segment lost 2 bases and the V segment lost 4 bases, leaving 0 bases of the junction unmatched. Germline V gene sequence: CDR1 SGHTA, CDR2 FQGNSA. The chain employs TRBV7-2 and TRBJ2-7, with 9 bases lining up with TRBD2. The sequence derives from a man aged 18 to 35 who had mild COVID-19 (a few samples of this study predate the infection). Cell type and time point are not known. Sequenced input: PBMCs or a T cell subset sorted from them (not recorded which). The CDR3 sequence: CASSWTSAYEQYV. DNA of the CDR3: TGTGCCAGCAGCTGGACTAGCGCCTACGAGCAGTACGTC.